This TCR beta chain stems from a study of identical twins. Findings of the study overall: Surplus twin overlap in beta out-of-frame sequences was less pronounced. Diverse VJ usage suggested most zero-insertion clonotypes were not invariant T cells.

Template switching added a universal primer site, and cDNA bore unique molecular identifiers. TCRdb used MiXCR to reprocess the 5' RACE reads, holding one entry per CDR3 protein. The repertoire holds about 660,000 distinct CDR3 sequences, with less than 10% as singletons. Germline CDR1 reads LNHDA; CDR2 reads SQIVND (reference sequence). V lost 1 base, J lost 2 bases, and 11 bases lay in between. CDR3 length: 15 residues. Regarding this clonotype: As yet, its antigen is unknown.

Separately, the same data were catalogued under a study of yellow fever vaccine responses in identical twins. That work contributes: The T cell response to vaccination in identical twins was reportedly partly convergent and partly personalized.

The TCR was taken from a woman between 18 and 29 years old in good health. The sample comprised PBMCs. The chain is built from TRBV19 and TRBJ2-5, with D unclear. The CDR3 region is CASSIAHDWQETQYF. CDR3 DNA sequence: TGTGCCAGTAGTATAGCGCACGATTGGCAAGAGACCCAGTACTTC.